Given below is one TCR beta chain in context. Its target antigen remains unknown. Base qualities are not provided; no much larger clone lies one nucleotide away. This sample is part of a study of cytomegalovirus exposure and HLA in healthy donors listed by TCRdb under 2017. Background on the whole study: An earlier analysis of several hundred of the donors reported about 290 Gb of sequence data and some 100 million unique TCR beta sequences from about 200 million T cells. An early release that covered several hundred HLA-typed donors contained around 300 gigabases of sequencing data and approximately 85 million unique TCR sequences. Of the roughly 420 genotyped donors, roughly 80% were placed in the genetic ancestry cluster associated with self-reported Caucasian donors. The study aimed to test whether cataloging public T cell receptors could reveal signatures of past pathogen exposure. Using immunosequencing, the study profiled T cell repertoires from roughly 650 subjects and related those repertoires to cytomegalovirus serostatus. In addition to the first cohort of approximately 670 subjects, a separate validation cohort of around 110 different subjects was used. To predict cytomegalovirus infection status, the study brought together high-throughput TCR immunosequencing, statistical association of individual TCRs with disease status, and machine learning. In a later analysis, previously published TCR beta repertoires from about 670 donors were re-analyzed and high-resolution HLA genotyping was added so that TCR occurrence patterns could be studied. Rather than drawing on any new phenotypic data, the later analysis identified candidate immune exposures from TCR beta sequences and the way those sequences occurred across donors. In an earlier analysis of roughly 580 of the donors, high-throughput TCR beta sequencing was used to judge whether each TCR beta V gene segment behaved as functional or pseudogenic. Donor age, sex, ethnicity and CMV serostatus were collected together with the repertoire data. Genome-wide SNP genotypes for about 60% of the roughly 700 donors were used in a later genetic analysis, which treated that subset as a discovery cohort. Every repertoire in the discovery cohort had been generated on one and the same sequencing platform. Both class I and class II loci were covered by HLA typing, at four-digit resolution. Typing coverage varied by locus: about 629-630 donors for A, B, C, DRB1 and DQB1; roughly 500 for DQA1; over 600 for DPA1; roughly 450 for DPB1. Roughly 5 DR-DQ haplotypes were handled as single units for association and clustering because linkage in the cohort was strong. On average, roughly 250,000 unique TCR beta nucleotide sequences were sequenced per donor among a few hundred genotyped donors of the cohort, with 15% to 20% of those sequences being non-productive.

On the study overall, not on this receptor specifically: Broadly in line with IMGT annotations, most TCR beta V segments showed up in productive rearrangements about 87% or about 30% of the time in an earlier analysis of approximately 600 of the donors. A cluster of highly shared sequence variants was judged likely to represent a technical artifact of the sequencing pipeline. When HLA alleles, especially DR and DQ, strongly co-occurred, TCR associations were difficult to assign to individual alleles. In a later genetic analysis, a missense DCLRE1C variant was associated with V-gene and J-gene trimming of TCR beta chains, and the association was replicated in an independent cohort. Most CMV-associated TCR beta chains appeared to be HLA-restricted in a later analysis, and the HLA associations seemed to be driven largely by CMV exposure. Most TCR sequences were observed very rarely across donors, whereas some public TCRs were present in many individuals. According to a later analysis, TCR association rates differed among HLA loci, with DRB1 alleles showing the most associated TCRs and HLA-C alleles showing the fewest. In this cohort, only TCR beta chains were sequenced, and detectable features were limited by the absence of alpha or paired-chain data. It was suggested by the authors that the approach could potentially be generalized to other disease states and immunological phenotypes. Because counts were too low, approximately 15 rarely observed V segments, including chromosome 9 orphons, were excluded from the earlier analysis of roughly 580 of the donors. Sequencing depth was assumed to be roughly uniform across donors in the presence/absence analyses, though that assumption may not hold. Linkage disequilibrium might explain the correlated functional status among segregating V segments, but an unknown experimental factor could not be ruled out. In both the original and validation cohorts, the classifier was reported to diagnose cytomegalovirus status with high specificity and sensitivity. In a later analysis, some 18,000 TCR beta sequences were associated with specific HLA alleles at a false discovery rate of 0.05. According to a later analysis, parvovirus B19, influenza, CMV and Epstein-Barr virus appeared linked to several top co-occurrence clusters. A later genetic analysis reported fewer N-insertions in productive TCRs among donors in an Asian-associated ancestry cluster than the roughly 620-donor mean. The study listed 164 TCR beta chains as associated with cytomegalovirus. A further reported finding was that TCR beta sequences accurately predicted the HLA-A and HLA-B alleles for most subjects in the first cohort. In a later analysis, HLA-associated TCR beta chains showed more clonal expansion and lower generation probabilities than non-associated chains that were equally common. The 87-base-pair reads could not distinguish some IMGT-functional V segments, including TRBV6-2 and TRBV6-3, so those segments were excluded. Because HLA typing was unavailable for some donors at each locus, only the typed subset was used in association tests. The only immune exposure information available for the cohort was CMV serostatus. In vitro tests confirmed that a few of the cytomegalovirus-associated TCR beta chains recognize cytomegalovirus antigens.

The library relied on the immunoSEQ multiplex PCR assay. For the multiplex PCR, a mixture combining 60 forward primers for TCR Vbeta segments and 13 reverse primers for TCR Jbeta segments was used. A multiplex PCR assay on genomic DNA amplified the CDR3 region of rearranged TCR beta genes. The Illumina HiSeq System was used to sequence the amplified TCR beta libraries as 87-base-pair reads. The published analysis was carried out like this. A later analysis counted some 74 million unique TCR beta chains across the 500 to 850 repertoires, and some 11 million of these chains were shared by at least two donors. A nearest-neighbor algorithm error-corrected the raw reads and collapsed the reads into unique sequences, merging closely related sequences to remove PCR and sequencing errors. CDR3 sequences were aligned to IMGT reference sequences to assign V, D and J gene segments. Each retained sequence needed at least a six-nucleotide match to both a V gene segment and a J gene segment. A rearrangement counted as productive if the CDR3 had no stop codons and remained in frame with V and J, and every other rearrangement counted as non-productive. CDR3 was defined according to IMGT convention as the region running from the second conserved V-encoded cysteine to the conserved J-encoded phenylalanine. In an earlier analysis of 500 to 650 of the donors, sequences lacking an unambiguous match to a single V gene segment were excluded. In an earlier analysis of roughly 600 of the donors, a V segment was called functional when productive rearrangements were above 56.7%, and segregating when the standard deviation between donors exceeded 5%. To diagnose cytomegalovirus status from the catalog of TCR beta chain sequences, a statistical classification framework was built. A later analysis assigned V and J genes by comparing TCR nucleotide sequences with IMGT/GENE-DB human TR gene sequences. Using the TCRdist pipeline, a later analysis assigned CDR3 sequences along with most-parsimonious VDJ recombination scenarios. A later analysis defined each TCR beta chain by its CDR3 amino acid sequence plus V-gene family, and excluded reads lacking a unique V-gene family. A later analysis removed over 500 highly shared, low-generation-probability nucleotide sequences to deal with suspected cross-contamination and a sequencing artifact. For each public chain, a later analysis derived a clonal expansion index from normalized ranks of inferred template counts within each repertoire. In a later analysis, generation probabilities were computed using a VDJ recombination model fitted to out-of-frame rearrangements, and the results were checked against IGoR. In a later analysis, TCR-TCR, TCR-HLA and TCR-CMV co-occurrence was scored with hypergeometric tests, and a repertoire-size bias correction was applied to TCR pairs. False discovery rates were estimated in a later analysis by permuting HLA or CMV assignments 20 times. In a later analysis, co-occurring TCRs were grouped using DBSCAN, with TCRdist sequence similarity added in when clustering inside HLA-allele-positive subsets. Repertoires with fewer than 30,000 or more than 120,000 public chains were left out of co-occurrence clustering, as were about five repertoires with anomalous nucleotide sharing. Here the immuneACCESS table is served through TCRdb, limited to in-frame sequences with V and J called. Missing clones are a known gap in these copies; in checked studies unresolved V genes cover under half, and the rest lacks a known reason. V, J and clone size derive from that table, while D and trimming were established from the DNA sequence. The sample table lists under 150,000 clones, about two thirds of them with a count of one. The leading ten clones occupy less than 4.5% of the sample.

In total, roughly 670 healthy bone marrow donors made up the cohort. Cohort members were all nominally healthy when sampled, although unrecorded immune exposures were likely present. The donor was CMV seropositive and was included in the group of 270 or so seropositive cohort members. A peripheral blood sample was provided by each donor, and peripheral blood mononuclear cells were used for TCR beta sequencing. The Qiagen DNeasy Blood Extraction Kit was used to extract genomic DNA from the blood cell samples. At the junction V is shortened by 4 bases and J by 4 bases; bases outside the gene matches: 18. The CDR3 covers 18 residues, taking in both the cysteine and the phenylalanine. The sequence is cut down to CDR3 DNA, 54 bases in frame from base 1. For CDR1 and CDR2, the germline V gene lists SGHRS and YFSETQ.

The origin of this receptor is a man aged 45-60 years in good health and CMV-seropositive. Rearrangement joined TRBV5-1 to TRBJ2-7, with TRBD2 identical over 9 junction bases. The sequenced material came from PBMCs. The sequence in DNA is TGCGCCAGCAGCAGGGGGCGACTTAGCGGGAGCGAGAAGTACGAGCAGTACTTC. This yields the protein CASSRGRLSGSEKYEQYF. The full variable domain, completed from the reference TRBV5-1 and TRBJ2-7 proteins outside the CDR3, reads KAGVTQTPRYLIKTRGQQVTLSCSPISGHRSVSWYQQTPGQGLQFLFEYFSETQRNKGNFPGRFSGRQFSNSRSEMNVSTLELGDSALYLCASSRGRLSGSEKYEQYFGPGTRLTVT.